The next 24 T cell receptor beta chains were all read from a single sample in a study of cytomegalovirus exposure and HLA in healthy donors. Primers for the PCR totalled 60 Vbeta and 13 Jbeta. Using immunoSEQ multiplex PCR, the repertoire was profiled, and TCRdb retains in-frame clones only, with some absent. The sample holds 80,000 to 100,000 clones; under 70% are singletons and the top ten take 2.5%. Sequences were obtained from PBMCs. These receptors were collected from a man aged 45 to 65 in good health and CMV-seronegative.

The chain combines TRBV4-1 with TRBJ1-1; D might be TRBD1 (5 bases). The CDR3 is 16 amino acids. V lost 2 bases and J lost 3, with 16 bases in between. Looked up from germline, CDR1 is MGHRA and CDR2 is YSYEKL. CDR3 bases: TGCGCCAGCAGCCAACCCAATCTTAGGGGTCACACTGAAGCTTTCTTT. Amino acids: CASSQPNLRGHTEAFF.

The V call is TRBV28, the J call TRBJ1-5, with D uncertain. Germline CDR1 and CDR2: MDHEN and SYDVKM. V lost 6 bases, J lost 2 bases, and 17 bases lay in between. The CDR3 spans 16 residues. CDR3: CASRFYRGIRNQPQHF. CDR3 nucleotide sequence: TGTGCCAGCAGGTTTTACAGAGGGATCCGCAATCAGCCCCAGCATTTT.

The sample holds a few counts of this clone. V gene TRBV19 combines with J gene TRBJ1-1; 9 bases match TRBD1. Trimming removed 7 bases from V and 5 bases from J; junction bases left unmatched: 5. The germline V gene has CDR1 LNHDA and CDR2 SQIVND (reference sequence). CDR3 length equals 13 residues. CDR3 in amino acids: CASTSDRGTEAFF. The CDR3 region has the DNA TGTGCCAGTACCTCTGACAGGGGGACTGAAGCTTTCTTT.

This clone was counted only a few times. V is TRBV10-3 and J is TRBJ2-1; TRBD2 aligns across 13 bases. V dropped 2 bases and J dropped 6; count of bases not matched to a gene: 7. The CDR3 is 17 amino acids. Germline V gene data show CDR1 as ENHRY and CDR2 as SYGVKD. CDR3 sequence: CAISEGTSGAGVNEQFF. CDR3 coding DNA: TGTGCCATCAGTGAGGGGACTAGCGGGGCTGGGGTCAATGAGCAGTTCTTC.

The chain couples TRBV27 to TRBJ2-7; 9 nucleotides align to TRBD1. Looked up from germline, CDR1 is MNHEY and CDR2 is SMNVEV (reference sequence). The junction had 17 bases not matched to a gene; V was cut back by 6 bases and J by 2 bases. This CDR3 contains 18 residues. Written as DNA, the CDR3 is TGTGCCAGCAGACAGGGGGCGGAAATAACAAAGCAAACCTACGAGCAGTACTTC. This sequence encodes CASRQGAEITKQTYEQYF.

The chain links TRBV5-6 to TRBJ2-3; unclear D gene. Trimming took 0 bases from V and 3 from J, leaving 5 bases between them. The CDR3 extends over 13 amino acids. Germline lookup yields CDR1 SGHDT and CDR2 YYEEEE. CDR3 DNA sequence: TGTGCCAGCAGCTTGGGTCGGACAGATACGCAGTATTTT. Translated, it gives CASSLGRTDTQYF.

V gene TRBV28 combines with J gene TRBJ2-1, with 11 bases that match TRBD2. Trimming removed 6 bases from V and 7 bases from J; junction bases left unmatched: 17. Per the germline V gene, CDR1 is MDHEN and CDR2 is SYDVKM. There are 18 residues in the CDR3. CDR3 bases: TGTGCCAGCAGAATCCGGACTAGCGGGCCTCCTTTTAAGAATGAGCAGTTCTTC. Its protein product is CASRIRTSGPPFKNEQFF.

This rearrangement joins TRBV5-4 to TRBJ2-1; 7 bases map to TRBD2. CDR3 length equals 14 residues. The V gene's germline CDR1 is SGHNT and CDR2 YYREEE (reference sequence). V dropped 3 bases and J dropped 7; count of bases not matched to a gene: 7. CDR3 residues: CASSSPTSWNEQFF. The DNA of the CDR3 is TGTGCCAGCAGCTCCCCGACTAGCTGGAATGAGCAGTTCTTC. The full variable domain, in which reference TRBV5-4 and TRBJ2-1 provide the parts outside the CDR3, is ETGVTQSPTHLIKTRGQQVTLRCSSQSGHNTVSWYQQALGQGPQFIFQYYREEENGRGNFPPRFSGLQFPNYSSELNVNALELDDSALYLCASSSPTSWNEQFFGPGTRLTVL.

The chain combines TRBV6-5 with TRBJ2-3, with a tentative D call TRBD1 (5 bases). The CDR3 runs to 15 residues. Germline loops: CDR1 MNHEY, CDR2 SVGAGI. V was cut by 5 bases and J by 4 bases, with 16 bases left in between. The CDR3 region is CASSKKGYRADTQYF. The CDR3 DNA sequence: TGTGCCAGCAGTAAGAAGGGGTATCGGGCAGATACGCAGTATTTT.

The V call is TRBV27, the J call TRBJ2-7, with TRBD2 as a possible D gene (6 bases). Germline-derived CDR1 and CDR2 are MNHEY and SMNVEV (reference sequence). The CDR3 runs 15 residues. Trimming shortened V by 5 bases and J by 2 bases, and 16 bases separated the two germline ends. CDR3 DNA: TGTGCCAGCAGTCTGATGGGGTGGGGGGCCTACGAGCAGTACTTC. It encodes CASSLMGWGAYEQYF.

This clone was observed a handful of times. V gene TRBV5-1 combines with J gene TRBJ1-2; 7 bases are a match to TRBD1. The V and J ends lost 4 bases and 8 bases, in that order; junction bases with no gene match: 8. Germline V lookup: CDR1 SGHRS, CDR2 YFSETQ. The length of the CDR3 is 13 residues. CDR3 residues: CASSGGQEGGYTF. The CDR3, as DNA: TGCGCCAGCAGCGGCGGACAGGAAGGCGGCTACACCTTC. The entire variable domain, with the rest obtained from reference TRBV5-1 and TRBJ1-2, is as follows: KAGVTQTPRYLIKTRGQQVTLSCSPISGHRSVSWYQQTPGQGLQFLFEYFSETQRNKGNFPGRFSGRQFSNSRSEMNVSTLELGDSALYLCASSGGQEGGYTFGSGTRLTVV.

The chain joins TRBV5-7 to TRBJ2-7; 11 bases agree with TRBD1. TRBV5-7 is placed among ORFs of uncertain function. The CDR3 runs 15 residues. The V segment lost 3 bases and the J segment 3 bases; nucleotides outside the gene matches: 5. DNA of the CDR3: TGTGCCAGCAGCTCCGGACAGGGGGCAAACTACGAGCAGTACTTC. As protein: CASSSGQGANYEQYF.

The rearrangement joins TRBV6-5 to TRBJ1-5; D uncertain. V was clipped by 6 bases and J by 3 bases, with 15 bases between them. Germline CDR1 is MNHEY and CDR2 is SVGAGI. The CDR3 consists of 15 residues. The CDR3 loop reads CASSVRRGNNQPQHF. The CDR3 DNA is TGTGCCAGCAGCGTACGTCGGGGTAACAATCAGCCCCAGCATTTT.

The chain is built from TRBV6-6 and TRBJ2-1, with D perhaps TRBD2 (7 bases). Trimming cost V 0 bases and J 9 bases, with 15 bases left between them. From germline, CDR1 is MNHNY and CDR2 SVGAGI (reference sequence). There are 15 residues in the CDR3. The CDR3 region has the DNA TGTGCCAGCAGTTACTCGAGGGGGGGTTATGGTGAGCAGTTCTTC. Amino acids: CASSYSRGGYGEQFF.

V and J are TRBV6-5 and TRBJ2-5; D not certain. The J call is doubtful: the DNA matches TRBJ2-7 better. The CDR3 has 14 residues. The germline CDR1 and CDR2 sequences are MNHEY and SVGAGI. The CDR3 DNA reads TGTGCCAGCAGTTACTTTAGGGACTCCTACGAGCAGTACTTC. Its translation: CASSYFRDSYEQYF.

This chain connects TRBV11-2 to TRBJ2-3; D unclear. Germline CDR1 is SGHAT and CDR2 is FQNNGV. The length of the CDR3 is 12 residues. Trimming removed 6 bases from V and 5 bases from J, with 9 bases in between. The CDR3 is CASRAGGDTQYF. CDR3 nucleotide sequence: TGTGCCAGCAGGGCCGGCGGAGATACGCAGTATTTT.

DNA of the CDR3: TGTGCCAGCAGCGACAGTCTCGTGATAGCTAACTATGGCTACACCTTC. It codes for CASSDSLVIANYGYTF. J is TRBJ1-2 and V is TRBV7-9; D may be TRBD1 (5 bases). The CDR3 has 16 residues. Germline CDR1 and CDR2: SEHNR and FQNEAQ (reference sequence). V lost 5 bases and J lost 0, with 16 bases in between.

This clone was observed a handful of times. The chain has TRBV5-1 and TRBJ2-5; TRBD1 aligns across 7 bases. CDR3 size: 13 residues. With V trimmed by 4 bases and J by 4 bases, 4 bases remained unmatched. CDR1 SGHRS and CDR2 YFSETQ come from the germline V gene. In DNA, the CDR3 is TGCGCCAGCAGCCGACAGGGACGAGAGACCCAGTACTTC. This codes for CASSRQGRETQYF.

V gene TRBV19 combines with J gene TRBJ1-1, with 8 bases that match TRBD1. The V segment lost 4 bases and the J segment 5 bases; nucleotides outside the gene matches: 12. The germline gives CDR1 LNHDA, CDR2 SQIVND (reference sequence). The CDR3 is 16 amino acids. The CDR3 reads CASSKGPTGVGTEAFF. The CDR3 bases are TGTGCCAGTAGTAAGGGGCCGACAGGGGTAGGGACTGAAGCTTTCTTT.

Only a few counts were recorded for this clone. The CDR3 DNA follows: TGCGCCAGCAGCTTGTCTACTAGCGGGGGGAAGACCCAGTACTTC. The encoded protein is CASSLSTSGGKTQYF. This sequence joins TRBV5-1 and TRBJ2-5; 12 nucleotides agree with TRBD2. In germline, CDR1 is SGHRS, CDR2 YFSETQ. The CDR3 is made up of 15 amino acids. The trim removed 1 base at V and 6 bases at J, leaving 4 bases unmatched.

The V call is TRBV5-1, the J call TRBJ2-1; D may be TRBD1 (6 bases). CDR1 and CDR2 from the germline V gene are SGHRS and YFSETQ. CDR3 size: 13 residues. Between the trimmed V and J ends, which lost 9 bases and 0 bases, there was a span of 10 bases. The CDR3 nucleotides are TGCGCCACCAGGACAGACTCCTACAATGAGCAGTTCTTC. Residues: CATRTDSYNEQFF.

The genes are TRBV9 and TRBJ1-6, with D hard to call. This CDR3 spans 12 amino acids. V lost 1 base and J lost 9, with 5 bases in between. CDR1 and CDR2 from the germline V gene are SGDLS and YYNGEE. CDR3 nucleotides: TGTGCCAGCAGCGTATCCAGTTCACCCCTCCACTTT. Its translation is CASSVSSSPLHF.

V is TRBV28 and J is TRBJ2-1; weak D call: TRBD1 (5 bases). The length of the CDR3 is 14 residues. Germline CDR1 reads MDHEN; CDR2 reads SYDVKM. Trimming stripped 4 bases from V and 4 bases from J, with 11 bases between. The CDR3 region is CASSSGSVYNEQFF. DNA for the CDR3: TGTGCCAGCAGTTCAGGGTCAGTTTACAATGAGCAGTTCTTC. Full variable domain (missing parts from reference TRBV28 and TRBJ2-1): DVKVTQSSRYLVKRTGEKVFLECVQDMDHENMFWYRQDPGLGLRLIYFSYDVKMKEKGDIPEGYSVSREKKERFSLILESASTNQTSMYLCASSSGSVYNEQFFGPGTRLTVL.

The V call is TRBV27, the J call TRBJ2-1; 11 nucleotides agree with TRBD1. Germline CDR1 is MNHEY and CDR2 is SMNVEV (reference sequence). The trim removed 8 bases at V and 8 bases at J, leaving 11 bases unmatched. The CDR3 loop spans 15 amino acids. The CDR3, as DNA: TGTGCCAGCCTTAGGGGGGACAGGGGGATGGATGAGCAGTTCTTC. Amino acids: CASLRGDRGMDEQFF.